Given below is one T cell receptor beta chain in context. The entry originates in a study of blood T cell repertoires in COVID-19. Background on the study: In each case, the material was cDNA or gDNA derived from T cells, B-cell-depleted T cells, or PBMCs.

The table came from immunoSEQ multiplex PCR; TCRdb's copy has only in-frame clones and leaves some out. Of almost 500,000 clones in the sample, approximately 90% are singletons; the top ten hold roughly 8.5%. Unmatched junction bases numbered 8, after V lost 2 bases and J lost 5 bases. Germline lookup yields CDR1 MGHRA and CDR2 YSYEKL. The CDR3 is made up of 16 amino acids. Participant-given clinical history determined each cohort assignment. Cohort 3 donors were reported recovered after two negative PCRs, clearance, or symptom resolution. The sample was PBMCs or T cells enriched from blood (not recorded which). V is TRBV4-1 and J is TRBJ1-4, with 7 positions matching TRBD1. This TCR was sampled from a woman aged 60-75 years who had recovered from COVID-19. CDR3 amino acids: CASSQSPGQSNEKLFF. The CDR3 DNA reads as TGCGCCAGCAGCCAATCGCCGGGACAGTCGAATGAAAAACTGTTTTTT.